Ten or more counts support the clone carrying this T cell receptor (beta chain). What it binds is not known. The data were taken from a study of glioma-infiltrating T cells. Study as a whole: About one million peripheral T cells were targeted at about 4.5- to 10-fold coverage.

The CDR3 extends over 15 amino acids. Unmatched junction bases numbered 12, after V lost 8 bases and J lost 6 bases. Germline V gives CDR1 MNHEY, CDR2 SMNVEV (reference sequence). TCR alpha and beta CDR3 regions were amplified from RNA using iRepertoire nested multiplex PCR. TCRdb re-called the multiplex PCR reads through MiXCR, storing one row per CDR3 protein. The data show about 400,000 distinct CDR3 sequences, around 45% seen once. Study-wide findings and caveats: Signature shared blood CDR3 motifs were enriched in low-divergence and depleted in high-divergence patients. Gliomas, especially low-grade, showed above-expected tissue-blood divergence; non-neoplastic patients showed below.

V is TRBV27 and J is TRBJ1-5; 8 bases fit TRBD1. This clonotype was obtained from a human donor with low-grade glioma or glioblastoma, undergoing nonglioma brain surgery, or in good health (not recorded which). Sequenced: glioma tissue, nonneoplastic brain tissue, or PBMCs (not recorded which). The CDR3: CASSLGQGRGQPQHF. The CDR3 DNA is TGTGCCAGCTCCCTCGGACAGGGCCGGGGTCAGCCCCAGCATTTT.